Presented here are 22 T cell receptor beta chains from one specimen sequenced in a study of Graves' ophthalmopathy and Graves' hyperthyroidism. The TCR beta CDR3 regions underwent amplification from RNA transcripts. First-round RT-PCR employed HTBI primers, with a second-round multiplex PCR after it. Each CDR3 protein is one row after TCRdb ran MiXCR on the multiplex PCR reads. This sample has about 200,000 distinct CDR3 sequences, with over 25% found just once. The specimen sequenced was peripheral blood. These receptors all stem from a man aged 50 or older with Graves' ophthalmopathy.

This clonotype was detected many times. The chain couples TRBV12-3 or TRBV12-4 to TRBJ1-2, with 10 bases fitting TRBD1. Germline trimming cut 2 bases from V and 6 bases from J; bases unmatched to any gene: 9. This CDR3 is 16 amino acids long. CDR3 in amino acids: CASSLSPGTGAHGYTF. In DNA, the CDR3 is TGTGCCAGCAGTTTAAGCCCCGGGACAGGGGCACATGGCTACACCTTC.

The J gene is TRBJ2-5, the V gene TRBV6-2 or TRBV6-3, with D unclear. This CDR3 has 12 residues. Germline V lookup: CDR1 MNHEY, CDR2 SVGEGT. Trimming shortened V by 7 bases and J by 2 bases, and 8 bases separated the two germline ends. The CDR3 nucleotides read TGTGCCAGCACCGCCGGTCAAGAGACCCAGTACTTC. Its translation is CASTAGQETQYF.

The genes are TRBV2 and TRBJ1-2; D call uncertain. V gave up 4 bases and J gave up 0 bases, with 12 bases separating them. This CDR3 has 15 residues. Germline V gene sequence: CDR1 SNHLY, CDR2 FYNNEI. In DNA, the CDR3 is TGTGCCAGCAGTGGTTTCGTCCGAGCTAACTATGGCTACACCTTC. Amino acids: CASSGFVRANYGYTF.

In its sample, this clonotype was seen a few times. This chain links TRBV30 with TRBJ2-2; TRBD1 is a possible D gene (6 bases). Between the trimmed V and J ends, which lost 2 bases and 6 bases, there was a span of 7 bases. The CDR3 is made up of 12 amino acids. CDR1 GTSNPN and CDR2 SVGIG come from the germline V gene (reference sequence). The CDR3 nucleotides are TGTGCCTGGAGTACAGGGTCCGGGGAGCTGTTTTTT. Translation: CAWSTGSGELFF.

This clonotype occurred many times. The chain joins TRBV29-1 to TRBJ1-2, with unresolved D. Deletions cut 5 bases from V and 6 bases from J, with 10 bases between. In germline, CDR1 is SQVTM, CDR2 ANQGSEA. The CDR3 is made up of 11 amino acids. As DNA, the CDR3 is TGCAGCGTTCAAGGGTTCAATGGCTACACCTTC. Its translation: CSVQGFNGYTF.

The chain uses TRBV11-1 and TRBJ1-5; TRBD1 matches at 7 bases. Looked up from germline, CDR1 is SGHAT and CDR2 is FQDESV (reference sequence). The CDR3 length is 16 residues. The V segment lost 5 bases and the J segment 0 bases; nucleotides outside the gene matches: 7. DNA for the CDR3: TGTGCCAGCAGCCGAACAGGGGCGAATAGCAATCAGCCCCAGCATTTT. Residues: CASSRTGANSNQPQHF.

The genes are TRBV12-3 or TRBV12-4 and TRBJ1-6, with a tentative D call TRBD1 (5 bases). This CDR3 has 14 residues. Trimming shortened V by 4 bases and J by 7 bases, and 11 bases separated the two germline ends. The CDR3 spells CASSSGVVNSPLHF. The CDR3 DNA sequence: TGTGCCAGCAGTTCGGGGGTTGTGAATTCACCCCTCCACTTT.

This clonotype appeared many times. The chain uses TRBV6-2 or TRBV6-3 and TRBJ1-2; no clear D. The germline V and J ends were trimmed by 5 bases and 8 bases, with 12 bases remaining between them. This CDR3 contains 12 residues. Germline CDR1 and CDR2: MNHEY and SVGEGT. CDR3 residues: CASSQTIRGYTF. As DNA, the CDR3 is TGTGCCAGCAGTCAGACCATCCGAGGCTACACCTTC.

This chain links TRBV6-1 with TRBJ1-1, with 9 bases lining up with TRBD1. Germline CDR1 reads MNHNS; CDR2 reads SASEGT. The CDR3 contains 14 residues. The V and J ends lost 8 bases and 5 bases, in that order; junction bases with no gene match: 9. The CDR3 loop reads CASVWDRESTEAFF. The CDR3 nucleotides are TGTGCCAGCGTATGGGACAGGGAGAGTACTGAAGCTTTCTTT.

This chain uses TRBV12-3 or TRBV12-4 with TRBJ1-2; TRBD1 matches 9 bases. This CDR3 is built from 13 residues. J lost 8 bases, V lost 6 bases, and 7 bases had no gene match. The CDR3 loop reads CASRTTGGAGYTF. In DNA form, the CDR3 reads TGTGCCAGCAGAACTACAGGGGGCGCAGGCTACACCTTC.

The table lists this clonotype with many counts. V gene TRBV28 combines with J gene TRBJ2-7; the match to TRBD2 covers 13 bases. Germline V gene sequence: CDR1 MDHEN, CDR2 SYDVKM. Germline trimming cut 5 bases from V and 1 base from J; bases unmatched to any gene: 5. CDR3 length equals 16 residues. The CDR3 sequence: CASSTRTSGRSYEQYF. The CDR3 nucleotides read TGTGCCAGCAGTACCCGGACTAGCGGGAGATCCTACGAGCAGTACTTC.

This clonotype was observed once. The genes are TRBV28 and TRBJ1-1, with a weak D call TRBD1 (6 bases). CDR3 length equals 14 residues. Germline V lookup: CDR1 MDHEN, CDR2 SYDVKM. With 1 base removed from V and 6 bases from J, the gap between germline ends came to 12 bases. In DNA form, the CDR3 reads TGTGCCAGCAGTTTATCCGGGACATGGTCTGAAGCTTTCTTT. It specifies CASSLSGTWSEAFF.

This clonotype has a count of ten or more. CDR3 in DNA: TGTGCCATCACTCAGCATGGGGGAGAGACCCAGTACTTC. It codes for CAITQHGGETQYF. The V gene is TRBV10-3, the J gene TRBJ2-5; perhaps D is TRBD1 or TRBD2 (5 bases each). The CDR3 is made up of 13 amino acids. The V end was cut by 7 bases, the J end by 4 bases, with 13 bases between. Germline loops: CDR1 ENHRY, CDR2 SYGVKD.

This clonotype came up many times. The CDR3 DNA is TGTGCCAGCAGCCGGGACCTGACGGGTGAAAAACTGTTTTTT. Its protein product is CASSRDLTGEKLFF. The genes are TRBV12-3 or TRBV12-4 and TRBJ1-4; possibly TRBD1 for D (5 bases). V shed 6 bases and J shed 7 bases, with 15 bases lying between them. The CDR3 has 14 residues.

The J gene is TRBJ1-1, the V gene TRBV6-2 or TRBV6-3; 7 nucleotides line up with TRBD1. The CDR3 runs 15 residues. Germline lookup yields CDR1 MNHEY and CDR2 SVGEGT. J gave up 0 bases and V 7 bases, and 8 bases lay outside the gene matches. Here the CDR3 DNA reads TGTGCCAGCAATACGCCGGGACAGTTGAACACTGAAGCTTTCTTT. The encoded protein is CASNTPGQLNTEAFF.

In this sample, this clonotype turned up many times. The chain links TRBV12-3 or TRBV12-4 to TRBJ1-1; D is perhaps TRBD1 (5 bases). The V end was cut by 6 bases, the J end by 1 base, with 12 bases between. The length of the CDR3 is 14 residues. This CDR3 reads CASSLTGGNTEAFF. The DNA for the CDR3 is TGTGCCAGCAGCTTAACGGGGGGGAACACTGAAGCTTTCTTT.

This clonotype came up many times. The chain is built from TRBV5-1 and TRBJ2-7; 8 bases are a match to TRBD1. The trim removed 7 bases at V and 5 bases at J, leaving 11 bases unmatched. This CDR3 has 14 amino acids. Germline assignment: CDR1 SGHRS and CDR2 YFSETQ. The CDR3 is CASRRTGKFDEQYF. The CDR3 DNA reads TGCGCCAGCCGAAGGACAGGGAAGTTCGACGAGCAGTACTTC.

This clonotype was observed at least ten times. The rearrangement joins TRBV2 to TRBJ2-2, with 8 bases aligning to TRBD2. Trimming took 6 bases from V and 5 from J; bases not matched to a gene: 2. Germline CDR1 reads SNHLY; CDR2 reads FYNNEI. The CDR3 has 13 amino acids. CDR3 loop: CASRLAATGELFF. CDR3 nucleotides: TGTGCCAGCAGACTAGCGGCTACCGGGGAGCTGTTTTTT. The entire variable domain, with the rest obtained from reference TRBV2 and TRBJ2-2, is as follows: EPEVTQTPSHQVTQMGQEVILRCVPISNHLYFYWYRQILGQKVEFLVSFYNNEISEKSEIFDDQFSVERPDGSNFTLKIRSTKLEDSAMYFCASRLAATGELFFGEGSRLTVL.

The chain's CDR3 is CASSLGSGVPYEQYF. The CDR3 DNA follows: TGTGCCAGCAGCTTAGGGTCGGGAGTACCCTACGAGCAGTACTTC. The V call is TRBV7-2, the J call TRBJ2-7; a possible D gene is TRBD2 (6 bases). CDR1 and CDR2 from the germline V gene are SGHTA and FQGNSA. V was cut by 1 base and J by 2 bases, with 12 bases left in between. The CDR3 contains 15 residues.

This clonotype was detected ten times or more. The chain combines TRBV28 with TRBJ2-5; TRBD1 might be the D (6 bases). V was trimmed by 5 bases and J by 2 bases, leaving 12 bases between them. The CDR3 is 14 residues long. Germline CDR1 reads MDHEN; CDR2 reads SYDVKM. The CDR3 DNA sequence: TGTGCCAGCAGTAGGACAGTCCTGCAAGAGACCCAGTACTTC. Protein sequence: CASSRTVLQETQYF.

Ten or more counts support this clonotype. The genes are TRBV5-1 and TRBJ2-2; D is ambiguous. Deletions cut 1 base from V and 7 bases from J, with 11 bases between. The CDR3 sequence is 14 residues long. Germline CDR1 is SGHRS and CDR2 is YFSETQ. CDR3 protein: CASSLKGTGGELFF. The DNA of the CDR3 is TGCGCCAGCAGCTTGAAGGGTACCGGCGGGGAGCTGTTTTTT.

This clonotype was detected many times. The gene calls are TRBV27 and TRBJ2-7; D unresolved. Trimming removed 5 bases at V and 1 base at J, with 9 bases between. CDR3 length equals 13 residues. Germline lookup yields CDR1 MNHEY and CDR2 SMNVEV (reference sequence). CDR3 in DNA: TGTGCCAGCAGTGGTGTCGAATCCTACGAGCAGTACTTC. Its translation: CASSGVESYEQYF.